The source of this T cell receptor beta chain is a study of Ad26.COV2.S vaccination and SARS-CoV-2 variants. This CDR3 comprises 15 residues. Trimming removed 1 base at V and 2 bases at J, with 12 bases between. CDR1 and CDR2 (germline): SGHRS, YFSETQ. Only one count was recorded for this clone. The antigen remains undetermined. TCRdb keeps only in-frame clones here, not all; method: immunoSEQ multiplex PCR. Of roughly 380,000 clones listed, about 92% were seen once; the top ten hold roughly 3.9%. Points from the study as a whole: The authors reported substantial breadth in spike-specific CD8+ and CD4+ T cell responses after vaccination.

This specimen consisted of peripheral blood, obtained after recovery from COVID-19. The TCR comes from a human donor who had recovered from COVID-19. V gene TRBV5-1 combines with J gene TRBJ2-5, with D unclear. The CDR3 DNA is TGCGCCAGCAGCTTGTCCGAATTACTACAAGAGACCCAGTACTTC. Translation: CASSLSELLQETQYF.